The 26 T cell receptor beta chains given below trace back to one sample, sequenced in a study of OX40 agonist ivuxolimab in advanced cancers. Only in-frame clones appear in the TCRdb table, and some are missing; sequencing was by immunoSEQ multiplex PCR. The sample has roughly 63,000 clones, around nine tenths seen once; the top ten hold approximately 2.1%. The sample was CD4+ or CD8+ T cells sorted from blood, taken in a trial of the OX40 agonist ivuxolimab. Every receptor here comes from an adult with an advanced solid tumor such as melanoma, head and neck, liver or kidney cancer.

In this sample, this clone turned up a few times. The V gene is TRBV6-5, the J gene TRBJ2-7; TRBD1 aligns across 8 bases. The CDR3 sequence is 15 residues long. V lost 2 bases and J lost 2; bases outside the gene matches: 5. The V gene's germline CDR1 is MNHEY and CDR2 SVGAGI. The CDR3, as DNA: TGTGCCAGCAGTTACGGCGGACAGGGAACCTACGAGCAGTACTTC. Protein product: CASSYGGQGTYEQYF.

The count of this clone is one. The chain joins TRBV28 to TRBJ1-1, with D unclear. CDR1 and CDR2 (germline): MDHEN, SYDVKM. Trimming pared 7 bases from V and 10 bases from J, leaving 13 bases between. The length of the CDR3 is 11 residues. The CDR3 loop is CASISGISAFF. CDR3 nucleotide sequence: TGTGCCAGCATTTCCGGCATATCAGCTTTCTTT.

This rearrangement joins TRBV6-5 to TRBJ2-7; weak D call: TRBD2 (5 bases). Germline V CDR1 and CDR2: MNHEY, SVGAGI. The V end lost 5 bases, the J end lost 0 bases, and 5 bases lay between the germline ends. The CDR3 spans 12 residues. CDR3 DNA sequence: TGTGCCAGCAGTGGAGGCTCCTACGAGCAGTACTTC. Amino acids: CASSGGSYEQYF.

The chain is built from TRBV5-1 and TRBJ1-4; D not resolved. Per germline, CDR1 SGHRS and CDR2 YFSETQ. CDR3 size: 13 residues. V gave up 1 base and J gave up 6 bases, with 7 bases separating them. For the CDR3, the DNA is TGCGCCAGCAGCTTGATGAGCTATGAAAAACTGTTTTTT. As protein: CASSLMSYEKLFF.

The chain has TRBV6-6 and TRBJ1-2; TRBD1 might be the D (5 bases). The CDR3 length is 14 residues. V was cut by 5 bases and J by 7 bases, with 17 bases left in between. In germline, CDR1 is MNHNY, CDR2 SVGAGI (reference sequence). The CDR3 region is CASSPPPTEGGYTF. CDR3 bases: TGTGCCAGCAGTCCCCCCCCGACAGAAGGTGGCTACACCTTC.

The chain uses TRBV11-2 and TRBJ2-2; 8 bases are shared with TRBD1. This CDR3 region has 15 residues. V trimming: 5 bases; J trimming: 4 bases; junction bases outside the gene matches: 6. The germline V gene has CDR1 SGHAT and CDR2 FQNNGV. CDR3 in DNA: TGTGCCAGCAGCACCGGGACAGGCTTCACCGGGGAGCTGTTTTTT. Its protein is CASSTGTGFTGELFF.

V and J are TRBV6-6 and TRBJ1-4; D uncertain. The ends were cut back, 6 bases at V and 3 bases at J, with 11 bases in the middle. Per the germline V gene, CDR1 is MNHNY and CDR2 is SVGAGI (reference sequence). The CDR3 has 14 amino acids. The CDR3 DNA is TGTGCCAGCAGCCCCGGGTCGGCTAATGAAAAACTGTTTTTT. Its protein is CASSPGSANEKLFF.

The rearrangement joins TRBV7-8 to TRBJ1-2; D unclear. Germline CDR1 SGHVS, CDR2 FQNEAQ. The CDR3 spans 13 residues. The V and J ends lost 1 base and 3 bases respectively, with 6 bases between them. The CDR3: CASSLGHDYGYTF. CDR3 coding DNA: TGTGCCAGCAGCTTAGGGCATGACTATGGCTACACCTTC.

The chain carries TRBV18 and TRBJ2-4, with D perhaps matching TRBD1 (6 bases). The germline V gene has CDR1 KGHSH and CDR2 LQKENI. Trimming removed 4 bases at V and 0 bases at J, with 13 bases between. CDR3 length: 16 amino acids. CDR3 DNA sequence: TGTGCCAGCTCACTGAACAGGGCCGCAGCCAAAAACATTCAGTACTTC. Amino acid sequence: CASSLNRAAAKNIQYF.

The chain has TRBV5-1 and TRBJ1-2; TRBD1 matches at 10 bases. In germline, CDR1 is SGHRS, CDR2 YFSETQ. The CDR3 contains 13 residues. V was pared by 4 bases and J by 8 bases, with 5 bases of the junction left unmatched. The CDR3 reads CASSTGQGTGYTF. CDR3 DNA: TGCGCCAGCAGCACGGGACAGGGGACCGGCTACACCTTC.

The chain links TRBV11-2 to TRBJ2-7; no reliable D call. Trimming took 3 bases from V and 3 from J, leaving 6 bases between them. Germline values: CDR1 SGHAT, CDR2 FQNNGV. This CDR3 has 12 amino acids. The CDR3 region is CASSFSYYEQYF. CDR3 sequence (DNA): TGTGCCAGCAGCTTCTCATACTACGAGCAGTACTTC.

This chain connects TRBV5-4 to TRBJ1-5, with no clear D. V was cut by 4 bases and J by 2 bases, with 13 bases left in between. The CDR3 covers 15 residues. The V gene's germline CDR1 is SGHNT and CDR2 YYREEE (reference sequence). The CDR3 is CASSPSQRGNQPQHF. Here the CDR3 DNA reads TGTGCCAGCAGCCCATCCCAGAGGGGCAATCAGCCCCAGCATTTT.

In nucleotides, the CDR3 is TGTGCCAGTAATGACAGGGCGTTCCAGCCCCAGCATTTT. This encodes CASNDRAFQPQHF. The chain combines TRBV19 with TRBJ1-5; 7 bases match TRBD1. Germline lookup yields CDR1 LNHDA and CDR2 SQIVND (reference sequence). The CDR3 totals 13 residues. With 7 bases clipped from V and 7 bases from J, the junction kept 7 bases outside the gene matches. Using reference TRBV19 and TRBJ1-5 for the parts outside the CDR3, the full variable domain is DGGITQSPKYLFRKEGQNVTLSCEQNLNHDAMYWYRQDPGQGLRLIYYSQIVNDFQKGDIAEGYSVSREKKESFPLTVTSAQKNPTAFYLCASNDRAFQPQHFGDGTRLSIL.

This clone occurred a few times. The chain employs TRBV4-2 and TRBJ2-7; 9 nucleotides match TRBD1. CDR3 length: 15 residues. The J segment lost 5 bases and the V segment lost 2 bases, leaving 7 bases of the junction unmatched. Germline loops: CDR1 LGHNA, CDR2 YNFKEQ. CDR3 amino acids: CASSQRGTGNHEQYF. Here the CDR3 DNA reads TGTGCCAGCAGCCAACGTGGGACAGGGAACCACGAGCAGTACTTC.

The chain combines TRBV7-2 with TRBJ2-3; D is tentatively TRBD1 or TRBD2 (6 bases each). The CDR3 spans 14 residues. Germline assignment: CDR1 SGHTA and CDR2 FQGNSA. V was shortened by 5 bases and J by 2 bases, with 11 bases between the two germline ends. This chain's CDR3 is CASSVGGPTDTQYF. CDR3 coding DNA: TGTGCCAGCAGCGTCGGGGGCCCCACAGATACGCAGTATTTT.

Only a few counts were recorded for this clone. This sequence joins TRBV9 and TRBJ2-7; D gene ambiguous. Trimming took 0 bases from V and 2 from J, leaving 12 bases between them. The CDR3 spans 15 residues. Germline values: CDR1 SGDLS, CDR2 YYNGEE. The CDR3 loop reads CASSVEATATYEQYF. DNA of the CDR3: TGTGCCAGCAGCGTAGAGGCCACTGCTACCTACGAGCAGTACTTC.

CDR3 DNA: TGTGCCAGCAGTTACTTGGTTGGAGGAGAGACCCAGTACTTC. The encoded protein is CASSYLVGGETQYF. This chain joins TRBV6-5 and TRBJ2-5; D is possibly TRBD2 (5 bases). Per the germline V gene, CDR1 is MNHEY and CDR2 is SVGAGI. The CDR3 is made up of 14 amino acids. Trimming shortened V by 1 base and J by 4 bases, and 10 bases separated the two germline ends.

V usage is TRBV5-4 and J usage is TRBJ2-1; no clear D. V was cut by 0 bases and J by 5 bases, with 9 bases left in between. The CDR3 covers 14 residues. The V gene's germline CDR1 is SGHNT and CDR2 YYREEE (reference sequence). CDR3 in amino acids: CASSLVDGDNEQFF. The CDR3 coding sequence is TGTGCCAGCAGCTTGGTGGACGGCGACAATGAGCAGTTCTTC.

This chain connects TRBV7-9 to TRBJ2-5; D perhaps matches TRBD2 (5 bases). CDR1 and CDR2 (germline): SEHNR, FQNEAQ (reference sequence). The CDR3 sequence is 12 residues long. Trimming took off 3 bases at V and 9 bases at J, with 11 bases between the two ends. The CDR3 region has the DNA TGTGCCAGCAGCTTCTTAGACGGGGCCCAGTACTTC. This gives the protein CASSFLDGAQYF.

The chain carries TRBV15 and TRBJ2-2; 9 bases are shared with TRBD1. The junction had 6 bases not matched to a gene; V was cut back by 3 bases and J by 1 base. CDR3 length: 17 amino acids. CDR1 is LNHNV, CDR2 YYDKDF, per germline (reference sequence). The CDR3 DNA reads as TGTGCCACCAGCAGGGGTACAGGGGGCGGGAACACCGGGGAGCTGTTTTTT. Protein sequence: CATSRGTGGGNTGELFF.

This clone was found once. This chain links TRBV7-9 with TRBJ1-1, with 9 bases identical to TRBD1. Germline assignment: CDR1 SEHNR and CDR2 FQNEAQ (reference sequence). V dropped 3 bases and J dropped 3; count of bases not matched to a gene: 17. CDR3 length: 19 amino acids. CDR3 in amino acids: CASSFTSSWDRERYTEAFF. CDR3 nucleotides: TGTGCCAGCAGCTTCACCTCATCGTGGGACAGGGAAAGGTACACTGAAGCTTTCTTT.

In nucleotides, the CDR3 is TGTGCCAGCAGTCCCGAACAGGGTAGCTACGAGCAGTACTTC. It translates to CASSPEQGSYEQYF. The V call is TRBV6-4, the J call TRBJ2-5; a possible D gene is TRBD1 (6 bases). The end of the DNA fits TRBJ2-7 better, so the J call may be wrong. Germline V gene sequence: CDR1 MRHNA, CDR2 SNTAGT. The CDR3 totals 14 residues.

The chain combines TRBV5-1 with TRBJ2-5; 12 nucleotides line up with TRBD1. The CDR3 has 15 residues. The germline V gene has CDR1 SGHRS and CDR2 YFSETQ. V was clipped by 4 bases and J by 5 bases; unmatched bases: 6. CDR3 sequence reads: CASSTGTGGWETQYF. CDR3 coding DNA: TGCGCCAGCAGCACCGGGACAGGGGGCTGGGAGACCCAGTACTTC.

This chain connects TRBV28 to TRBJ2-1; TRBD2 aligns across 7 bases. This CDR3 is built from 15 residues. CDR1 and CDR2 (germline): MDHEN, SYDVKM. V shed 2 bases, J shed 0 bases, and the junction held 1 base outside the gene matches. The CDR3 sequence is CASSLPSGSYNEQFF. The CDR3 coding sequence is TGTGCCAGCAGTTTACCTAGCGGCTCCTACAATGAGCAGTTCTTC.

This rearrangement joins TRBV28 to TRBJ2-7, with no clear D. The germline V gene has CDR1 MDHEN and CDR2 SYDVKM. V lost 6 bases and J 7 bases, leaving 13 bases between the germline ends. The CDR3 runs 12 residues. CDR3 residues: CASRIPSREQYF. DNA of the CDR3: TGTGCCAGCAGGATCCCAAGCCGAGAGCAGTACTTC.

The chain couples TRBV19 to TRBJ1-2, with D unclear. The CDR3 runs 14 residues. Trimming took off 10 bases at V and 8 bases at J, with 23 bases between the two ends. The germline gives CDR1 LNHDA, CDR2 SQIVND (reference sequence). This CDR3 reads CATKRERSAGGYTF. CDR3 DNA: TGTGCCACCAAAAGGGAGAGATCAGCGGGGGGCTACACCTTC. Full variable domain (remainder filled in from reference TRBV19 and TRBJ1-2): DGGITQSPKYLFRKEGQNVTLSCEQNLNHDAMYWYRQDPGQGLRLIYYSQIVNDFQKGDIAEGYSVSREKKESFPLTVTSAQKNPTAFYLCATKRERSAGGYTFGSGTRLTVV.